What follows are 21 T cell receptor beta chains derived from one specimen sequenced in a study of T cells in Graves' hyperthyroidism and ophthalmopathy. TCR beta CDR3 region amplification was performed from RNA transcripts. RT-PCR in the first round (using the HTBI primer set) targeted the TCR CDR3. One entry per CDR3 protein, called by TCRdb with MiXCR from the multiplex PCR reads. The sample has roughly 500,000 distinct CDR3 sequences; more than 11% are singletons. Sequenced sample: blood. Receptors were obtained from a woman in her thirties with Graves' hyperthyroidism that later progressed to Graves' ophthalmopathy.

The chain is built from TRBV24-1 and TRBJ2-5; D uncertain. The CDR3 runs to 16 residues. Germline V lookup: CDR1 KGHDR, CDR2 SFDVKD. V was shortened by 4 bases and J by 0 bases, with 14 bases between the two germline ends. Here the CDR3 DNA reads TGTGCCACCAGTGACCCAAGCCTGATGTACCAAGAGACCCAGTACTTC. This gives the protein CATSDPSLMYQETQYF.

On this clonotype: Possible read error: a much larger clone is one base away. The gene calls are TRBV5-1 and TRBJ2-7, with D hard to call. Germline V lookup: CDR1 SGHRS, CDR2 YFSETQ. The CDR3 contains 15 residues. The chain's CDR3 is CASSLVGFSSYEHYF. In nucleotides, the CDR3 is TGCGCCAGCAGCTTGGTTGGCTTTTCCTCCTACGAGCATTACTTC.

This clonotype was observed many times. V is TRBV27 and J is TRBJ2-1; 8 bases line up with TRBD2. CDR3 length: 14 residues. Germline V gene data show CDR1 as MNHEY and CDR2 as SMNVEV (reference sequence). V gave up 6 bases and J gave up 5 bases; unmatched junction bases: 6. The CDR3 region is CASRTGLDNNEQFF. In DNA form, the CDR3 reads TGTGCCAGCAGGACGGGACTAGATAACAATGAGCAGTTCTTC.

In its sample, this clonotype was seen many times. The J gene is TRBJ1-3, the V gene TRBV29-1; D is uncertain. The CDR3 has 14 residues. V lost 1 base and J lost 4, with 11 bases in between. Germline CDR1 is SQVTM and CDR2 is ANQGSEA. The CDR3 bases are TGCAGCGTTGAAGTTGTAGATTCCGGAAACACCATATATTTT. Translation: CSVEVVDSGNTIYF.

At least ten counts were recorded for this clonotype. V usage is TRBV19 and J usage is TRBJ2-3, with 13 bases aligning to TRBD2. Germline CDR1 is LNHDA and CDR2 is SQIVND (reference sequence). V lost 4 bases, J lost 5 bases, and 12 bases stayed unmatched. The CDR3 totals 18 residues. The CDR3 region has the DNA TGTGCCAGTAGTACTACGATCTGGACTAGCGGGAGAGGAGATACGCAGTATTTT. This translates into CASSTTIWTSGRGDTQYF.

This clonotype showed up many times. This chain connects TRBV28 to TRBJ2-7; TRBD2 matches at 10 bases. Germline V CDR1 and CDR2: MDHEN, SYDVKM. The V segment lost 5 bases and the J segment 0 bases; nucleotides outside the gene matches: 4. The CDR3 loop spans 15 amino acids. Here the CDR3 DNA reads TGTGCCAGCAGTGACGGACTAGCGGTCTCCTACGAGCAGTACTTC. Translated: CASSDGLAVSYEQYF.

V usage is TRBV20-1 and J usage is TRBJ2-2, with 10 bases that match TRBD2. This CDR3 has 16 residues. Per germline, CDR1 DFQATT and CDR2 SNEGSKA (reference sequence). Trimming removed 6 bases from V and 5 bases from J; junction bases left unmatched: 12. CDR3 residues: CSARIKGLAHTGELFF. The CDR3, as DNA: TGCAGTGCCCGGATAAAGGGACTAGCGCATACCGGGGAGCTGTTTTTT.

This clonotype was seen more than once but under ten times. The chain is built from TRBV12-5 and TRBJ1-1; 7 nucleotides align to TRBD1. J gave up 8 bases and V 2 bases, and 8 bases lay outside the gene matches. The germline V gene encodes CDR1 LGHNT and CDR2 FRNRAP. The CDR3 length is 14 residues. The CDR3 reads CASGLSGSGGEAFF. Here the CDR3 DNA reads TGTGCTAGTGGTTTGAGCGGTTCAGGGGGGGAAGCTTTCTTT.

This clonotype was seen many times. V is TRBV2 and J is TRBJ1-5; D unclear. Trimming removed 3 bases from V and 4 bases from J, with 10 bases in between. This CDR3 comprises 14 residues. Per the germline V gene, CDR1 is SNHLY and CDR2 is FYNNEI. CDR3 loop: CASSESTVNQPQHF. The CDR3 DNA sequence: TGTGCCAGCAGTGAGAGTACAGTTAATCAGCCCCAGCATTTT. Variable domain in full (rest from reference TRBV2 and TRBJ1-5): EPEVTQTPSHQVTQMGQEVILRCVPISNHLYFYWYRQILGQKVEFLVSFYNNEISEKSEIFDDQFSVERPDGSNFTLKIRSTKLEDSAMYFCASSESTVNQPQHFGDGTRLSIL.

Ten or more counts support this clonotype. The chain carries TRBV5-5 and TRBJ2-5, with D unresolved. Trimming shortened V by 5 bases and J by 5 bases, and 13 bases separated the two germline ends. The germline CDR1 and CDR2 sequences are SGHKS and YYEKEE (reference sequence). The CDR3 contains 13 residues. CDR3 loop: CASRQDLGETQYF. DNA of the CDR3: TGTGCCAGCAGGCAGGACCTGGGTGAGACCCAGTACTTC.

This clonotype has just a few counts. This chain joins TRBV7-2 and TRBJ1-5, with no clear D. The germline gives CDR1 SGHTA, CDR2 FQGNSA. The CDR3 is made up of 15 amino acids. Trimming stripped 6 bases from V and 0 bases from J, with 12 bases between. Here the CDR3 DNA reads TGTGCCAGCAGTTCACGAGAATTTAGCAATCAGCCCCAGCATTTT. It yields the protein CASSSREFSNQPQHF.

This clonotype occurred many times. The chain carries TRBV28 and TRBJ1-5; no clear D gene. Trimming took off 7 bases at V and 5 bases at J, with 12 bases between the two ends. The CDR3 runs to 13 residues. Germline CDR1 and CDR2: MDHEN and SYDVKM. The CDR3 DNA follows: TGTGCCAGCACCTCGTATTCCGATCAGCCCCAGCATTTT. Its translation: CASTSYSDQPQHF.

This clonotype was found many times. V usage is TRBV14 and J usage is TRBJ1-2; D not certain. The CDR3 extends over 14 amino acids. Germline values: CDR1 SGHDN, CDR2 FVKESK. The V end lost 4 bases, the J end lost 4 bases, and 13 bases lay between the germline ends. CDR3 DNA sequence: TGTGCCAGCAGCCGAAGACCGGCACGCTATGGCTACACCTTC. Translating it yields CASSRRPARYGYTF. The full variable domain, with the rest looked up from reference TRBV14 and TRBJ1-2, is EAGVTQFPSHSVIEKGQTVTLRCDPISGHDNLYWYRRVMGKEIKFLLHFVKESKQDESGMPNNRFLAERTGGTYSTLKVQPAELEDSGVYFCASSRRPARYGYTFGSGTRLTVV.

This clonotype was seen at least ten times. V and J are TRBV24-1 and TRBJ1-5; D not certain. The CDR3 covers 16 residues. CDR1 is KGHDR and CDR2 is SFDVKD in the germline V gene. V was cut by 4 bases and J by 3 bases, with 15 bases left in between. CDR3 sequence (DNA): TGTGCCACCAGTGAGTCGACAATTCAGTTCAATCAGCCCCAGCATTTT. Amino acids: CATSESTIQFNQPQHF.

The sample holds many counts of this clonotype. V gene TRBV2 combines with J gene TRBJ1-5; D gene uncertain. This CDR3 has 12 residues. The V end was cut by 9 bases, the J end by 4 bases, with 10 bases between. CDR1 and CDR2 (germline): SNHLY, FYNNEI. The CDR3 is CASTAGNQPQHF. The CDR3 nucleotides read TGTGCCAGTACGGCAGGAAATCAGCCCCAGCATTTT. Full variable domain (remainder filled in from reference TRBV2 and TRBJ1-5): EPEVTQTPSHQVTQMGQEVILRCVPISNHLYFYWYRQILGQKVEFLVSFYNNEISEKSEIFDDQFSVERPDGSNFTLKIRSTKLEDSAMYFCASTAGNQPQHFGDGTRLSIL.

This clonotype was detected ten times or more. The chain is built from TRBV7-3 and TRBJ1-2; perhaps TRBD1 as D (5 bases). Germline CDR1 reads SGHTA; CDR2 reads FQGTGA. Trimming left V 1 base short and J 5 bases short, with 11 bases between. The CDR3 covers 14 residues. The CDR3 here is CASSLIPQGYGYTF. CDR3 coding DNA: TGTGCCAGCAGCTTAATCCCCCAGGGTTATGGCTACACCTTC.

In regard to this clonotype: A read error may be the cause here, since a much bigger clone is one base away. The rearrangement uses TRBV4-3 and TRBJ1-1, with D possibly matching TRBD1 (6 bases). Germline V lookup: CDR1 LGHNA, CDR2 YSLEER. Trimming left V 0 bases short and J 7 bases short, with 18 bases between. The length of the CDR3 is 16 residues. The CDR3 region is CASSQDLTGNNYEAFF. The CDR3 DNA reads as TGCGCCAGCAGCCAAGACCTAACAGGGAACAACTATGAAGCTTTCTTT.

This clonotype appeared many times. The CDR3 bases are TGTGCCAGCTCACTCCGGGACGAGTATCAGCCCCAGCATTTT. Amino acids: CASSLRDEYQPQHF. The chain has TRBV18 and TRBJ1-5, with a tentative D call TRBD1 (5 bases). Between the trimmed V and J ends, which lost 4 bases and 5 bases, there was a span of 12 bases. The CDR3 consists of 14 residues. Germline-derived CDR1 and CDR2 are KGHSH and LQKENI.

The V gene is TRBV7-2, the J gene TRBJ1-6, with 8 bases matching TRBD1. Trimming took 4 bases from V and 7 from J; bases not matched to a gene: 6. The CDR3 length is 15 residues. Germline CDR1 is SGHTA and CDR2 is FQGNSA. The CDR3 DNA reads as TGTGCCAGCAGCTCCAGGACAGGGCAGAATTCACCCCTCCACTTT. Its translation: CASSSRTGQNSPLHF. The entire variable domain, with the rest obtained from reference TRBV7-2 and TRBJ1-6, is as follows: GAGVSQSPSNKVTEKGKDVELRCDPISGHTALYWYRQSLGQGLEFLIYFQGNSAPDKSGLPSDRFSAERTGGSVSTLTIQRTQQEDSAVYLCASSSRTGQNSPLHFGNGTRLTVT.

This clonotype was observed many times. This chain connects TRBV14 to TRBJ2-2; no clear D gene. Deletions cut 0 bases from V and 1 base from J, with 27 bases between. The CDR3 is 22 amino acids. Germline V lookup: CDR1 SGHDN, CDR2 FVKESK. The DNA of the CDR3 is TGTGCCAGCAGCCAAGATCCCCTTTCGTGGGGAACCGACTTCCTGAACACCGGGGAGCTGTTTTTT. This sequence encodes CASSQDPLSWGTDFLNTGELFF. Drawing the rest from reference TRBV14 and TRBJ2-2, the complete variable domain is EAGVTQFPSHSVIEKGQTVTLRCDPISGHDNLYWYRRVMGKEIKFLLHFVKESKQDESGMPNNRFLAERTGGTYSTLKVQPAELEDSGVYFCASSQDPLSWGTDFLNTGELFFGEGSRLTVL.

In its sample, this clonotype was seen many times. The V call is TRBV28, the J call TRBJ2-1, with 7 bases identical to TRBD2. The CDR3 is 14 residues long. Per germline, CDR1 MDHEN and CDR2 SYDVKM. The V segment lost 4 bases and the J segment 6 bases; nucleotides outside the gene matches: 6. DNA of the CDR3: TGTGCCAGCAGTTCCGGGACTACCCCCAATGAGCAGTTCTTC. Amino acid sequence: CASSSGTTPNEQFF. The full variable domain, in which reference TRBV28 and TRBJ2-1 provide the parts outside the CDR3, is DVKVTQSSRYLVKRTGEKVFLECVQDMDHENMFWYRQDPGLGLRLIYFSYDVKMKEKGDIPEGYSVSREKKERFSLILESASTNQTSMYLCASSSGTTPNEQFFGPGTRLTVL.